This T cell receptor beta chain was captured in a study of beta chain features in type 1 diabetes. TCRB transcripts that were expressed got sequenced, as all of the isolated RNA had been reverse transcribed. The data were produced by immunoSEQ multiplex PCR, yet TCRdb's version contains in-frame clones alone and is incomplete. The profile shows tens of thousands of clones, roughly 52% of them singletons. This CDR3 spans 16 amino acids. Trimming at V came to 8 bases and at J to 6 bases, leaving 13 bases not matched to a gene. From germline, CDR1 is LNHDA and CDR2 SQIVND (reference sequence). Study results and limitations: Among all four CD4+ subsets, Type 1 diabetes patients had TCRB CDR3s that were moderately but significantly shorter. Here, the possible influence of HLA type (on TCRB rearrangement) remained unresolved.

In regard to this clone: Its cognate antigen is unknown.

What was sequenced was Tregs from blood. The source is a woman in her forties with type 1 diabetes. V gene TRBV19 combines with J gene TRBJ1-5, with 10 nucleotides matching TRBD1. CDR3 DNA: TGTGCCAGTGGAATGACAGGGGGCCCCGGGGGTCAGCCCCAGCATTTT. This gives the protein CASGMTGGPGGQPQHF.